A selection of T cell receptor beta chains follows, all from one sample in a study of early T cells in non-severe SARS-CoV-2 infection. A single record per CDR3 protein comes from TCRdb applying MiXCR to the 5' RACE reads. The profile shows 65,000 to 70,000 distinct CDR3 sequences, 10% to 15% of them singletons. What was sequenced was whole blood. These receptors all stem from an adult who was a healthcare worker with PCR-confirmed SARS-CoV-2 infection or an uninfected control (not recorded which). CDR3s leave out the opening cysteine and the closing phenylalanine or tryptophan. Each record gives: CDR3 protein, V gene, J gene.

CDR3: ASSLVAGGYTGELF
V: TRBV12-3/TRBV12-4
J: TRBJ2-2

CDR3: ASSLAWSNTDTQY
V: TRBV5-5
J: TRBJ2-3

CDR3: ASTWGPGEKLF
V: TRBV6-2/TRBV6-3
J: TRBJ1-4

CDR3: SVGGRVYEQY
V: TRBV29-1
J: TRBJ2-7

CDR3: SVVPGMGRPQH
V: TRBV29-1
J: TRBJ1-5

CDR3: ASGLALHQPQH
V: TRBV12-5
J: TRBJ1-5

CDR3: ASSFPKGGLAGFSSYEQY
V: TRBV5-6
J: TRBJ2-7

CDR3: ASSEGRNTEAF
V: TRBV6-1
J: TRBJ1-1

CDR3: ASSPWRGGSYNEQF
V: TRBV11-2
J: TRBJ2-1

CDR3: SANRAGVFNEQF
V: TRBV20-1
J: TRBJ2-1

CDR3: SVDPSATEAF
V: TRBV29-1
J: TRBJ1-1

CDR3: AWGWTENYGYT
V: TRBV30
J: TRBJ1-2

CDR3: ASSFRGGLQETQY
V: TRBV7-6
J: TRBJ2-5

CDR3: ASSPYTGGYEQY
V: TRBV9
J: TRBJ2-7

CDR3: ASSHGDPREEQF
V: TRBV19
J: TRBJ2-1

CDR3: ASSPGGGPRANNEQF
V: TRBV6-2/TRBV6-3
J: TRBJ2-1

CDR3: AWSASLREQF
V: TRBV30
J: TRBJ2-1

CDR3: ASSLFKSGQNYGYT
V: TRBV5-1
J: TRBJ1-2

CDR3: SAPVGRHSISSPLH
V: TRBV20-1
J: TRBJ1-6

CDR3: ASTPGQGAYGYT
V: TRBV12-3/TRBV12-4
J: TRBJ1-2

CDR3: AISATAYQPQH
V: TRBV10-3
J: TRBJ1-5

CDR3: ASTLGALGETQY
V: TRBV7-2
J: TRBJ2-5

CDR3: ASSSESGKQF
V: TRBV7-9
J: TRBJ2-1

CDR3: SARLGRTGQETQY
V: TRBV20-1
J: TRBJ2-5

CDR3: ASSSRTEKSSYEQY
V: TRBV7-9
J: TRBJ2-7

CDR3: ASRFGTRTGELF
V: TRBV5-1
J: TRBJ2-2

CDR3: ASRLAGSYNEQF
V: TRBV2
J: TRBJ2-1

CDR3: AWKRLEVNTEAF
V: TRBV30
J: TRBJ1-1

CDR3: ASSQVRGDAITEAF
V: TRBV4-2
J: TRBJ1-1

CDR3: ASSWNQETQY
V: TRBV12-3/TRBV12-4
J: TRBJ2-5

CDR3: ASAQGEDSPLH
V: TRBV4-1
J: TRBJ1-6

CDR3: ASSPLGGETQY
V: TRBV6-6
J: TRBJ2-5

CDR3: ASSYSVQPQH
V: TRBV7-3
J: TRBJ1-5

CDR3: ASSPTRDGEQF
V: TRBV18
J: TRBJ2-1

CDR3: ASRYRDWSGNTIY
V: TRBV6-2/TRBV6-3
J: TRBJ1-3

CDR3: ASSPQSGGFGPSGADTQY
V: TRBV18
J: TRBJ2-3

CDR3: ASSLVQTDTQY
V: TRBV7-9
J: TRBJ2-3

CDR3: ASSYTGPPLNTEAF
V: TRBV6-6
J: TRBJ1-1

CDR3: ATSRGADTQY
V: TRBV15
J: TRBJ2-3

CDR3: ASSPREDYGYT
V: TRBV9
J: TRBJ1-2

CDR3: ASSLAMEGSTDTQY
V: TRBV11-2
J: TRBJ2-3

CDR3: ASRPLQGGYT
V: TRBV5-1
J: TRBJ1-2

CDR3: ASSYGQGFHEQY
V: TRBV6-5
J: TRBJ2-7

CDR3: ASSRDSRNEKLF
V: TRBV7-9
J: TRBJ1-4

CDR3: ASRSTGGPNEKLF
V: TRBV2
J: TRBJ1-4

CDR3: ASSYVGTDGYT
V: TRBV6-2/TRBV6-3
J: TRBJ1-2

CDR3: SGQGAGGYT
V: TRBV29-1
J: TRBJ1-2

CDR3: ASRDTAATEAF
V: TRBV28
J: TRBJ1-1

CDR3: ASSSQEVLEKLF
V: TRBV28
J: TRBJ1-4

CDR3: ASSYGTAENNEQF
V: TRBV6-2/TRBV6-3
J: TRBJ2-1

CDR3: ASSLVRPTGAEAF
V: TRBV7-9
J: TRBJ1-1

CDR3: ASSSARERDSNYGYT
V: TRBV7-2
J: TRBJ1-2

CDR3: ASSLVRETQY
V: TRBV5-6
J: TRBJ2-5

CDR3: ASSHGSGGQTQY
V: TRBV7-9
J: TRBJ2-5